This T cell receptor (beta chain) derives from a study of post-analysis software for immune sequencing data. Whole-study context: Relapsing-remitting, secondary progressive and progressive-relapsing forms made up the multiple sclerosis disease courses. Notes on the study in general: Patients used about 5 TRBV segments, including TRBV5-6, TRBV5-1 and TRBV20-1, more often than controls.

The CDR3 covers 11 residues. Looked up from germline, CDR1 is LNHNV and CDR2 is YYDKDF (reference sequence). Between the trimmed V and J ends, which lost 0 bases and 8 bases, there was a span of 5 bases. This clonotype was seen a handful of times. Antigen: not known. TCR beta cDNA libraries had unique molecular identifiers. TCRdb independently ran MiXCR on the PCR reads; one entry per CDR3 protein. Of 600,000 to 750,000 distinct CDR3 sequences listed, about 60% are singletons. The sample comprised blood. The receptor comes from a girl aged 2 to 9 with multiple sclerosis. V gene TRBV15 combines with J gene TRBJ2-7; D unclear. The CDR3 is CATSREPKQYF. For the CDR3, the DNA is TGTGCCACCAGCAGAGAACCGAAGCAGTACTTC.